This TCR beta chain was observed in a study of shared T cell receptors in the human thymus. J was trimmed by 0 bases and V by 2 bases; bases with no gene match: 2. The germline CDR1 and CDR2 sequences are LGHNA and YSLEER. This CDR3 is built from 15 residues. The assay was immunoSEQ multiplex PCR, and TCRdb's table has in-frame clones only and misses some. The data hold approximately 660,000 clones, with more than 75% observed a single time. The data also belong to a second study, concerning human thymus T cells. That report notes: Healthy Finnish infants undergoing corrective surgery for congenital heart defects were the donors. Corrective heart surgery yielded the resections from which the thymus tissue came. Thymic and blood repertoires showed apparently biased V and J gene usage. A high degree of thymic repertoire overlap among unrelated individuals was reported in related research.

Source material: thymocytes. The sequence derives from a boy under three years old with a congenital heart defect. This chain links TRBV4-3 with TRBJ2-3; TRBD2 matches at 7 bases. The chain's CDR3 is CASSQSTSSTDTQYF. CDR3 coding DNA: TGCGCCAGCAGCCAATCGACTAGCAGCACAGATACGCAGTATTTT.